A single sample gave rise to the 28 T cell receptor beta chains below, sequenced in a study of blood T cell repertoires in COVID-19. The method was immunoSEQ multiplex PCR; TCRdb's version includes in-frame clones alone and lacks a portion of them. The data contain about 50,000 clones, roughly four fifths of them seen just once; the ten biggest clones take up approximately 8.3%. Sample: peripheral blood. The receptors were sampled from a man in his sixties with acute or convalescent COVID-19.

This clone was observed once. The chain uses TRBV5-1 and TRBJ2-1; TRBD1 agrees at 12 bases. The V segment lost 0 bases and the J segment 10 bases; nucleotides outside the gene matches: 11. Germline CDR1 is SGHRS and CDR2 is YFSETQ. This CDR3 spans 17 amino acids. CDR3 sequence: CASSLGALGQGALEQFF. DNA for the CDR3: TGCGCCAGCAGCTTGGGTGCCTTGGGACAGGGGGCTTTGGAGCAGTTCTTC.

The chain carries TRBV6-2 or TRBV6-3 and TRBJ2-5; 11 bases agree with TRBD2. Germline V lookup: CDR1 MNHEY, CDR2 SVGEGT. With V trimmed by 4 bases and J by 4 bases, 8 bases remained unmatched. The CDR3 covers 16 residues. CDR3 residues: CASSSLLAGEAETQYF. CDR3 coding DNA: TGTGCCAGCAGTTCGCTACTAGCGGGGGAAGCAGAGACCCAGTACTTC.

The J gene is TRBJ1-2, the V gene TRBV2; D is unresolved. Germline assignment: CDR1 SNHLY and CDR2 FYNNEI. V was trimmed by 4 bases and J by 2 bases, leaving 8 bases between them. The CDR3 sequence is 13 residues long. CDR3 sequence (DNA): TGTGCCAGCAGTGGCGGAGAGAACTATGGCTACACCTTC. As protein: CASSGGENYGYTF.

This chain joins TRBV28 and TRBJ1-5; D is ambiguous. CDR1 and CDR2 (germline): MDHEN, SYDVKM. Trimming left V 2 bases short and J 6 bases short, with 2 bases between. The CDR3 totals 11 residues. CDR3 nucleotide sequence: TGTGCCAGCAGTTTACGTCAGCCCCAGCATTTT. This gives the protein CASSLRQPQHF.

The rearrangement joins TRBV6-2 or TRBV6-3 to TRBJ1-2; maybe TRBD1 (5 bases). CDR1 and CDR2 from the germline V gene are MNHEY and SVGEGT. The germline V and J ends were trimmed by 4 bases and 8 bases, with 11 bases remaining between them. CDR3 length: 12 residues. The CDR3 region is CASSFRQTGYTF. The CDR3 DNA reads TGTGCCAGCAGTTTCCGACAGACCGGCTACACCTTC.

The V call is TRBV7-2, the J call TRBJ1-5; no reliable D call. V was pared by 5 bases and J by 2 bases, with 25 bases between. The CDR3 contains 19 residues. Looked up from germline, CDR1 is SGHTA and CDR2 is FQGNSA. The CDR3 DNA reads TGTGCCAGCAGCCTCGATCGCACGAGGCGAACTGGCGGCAATCAGCCCCAGCATTTT. Encoded protein: CASSLDRTRRTGGNQPQHF.

CDR3 nucleotide sequence: TGTGCCAGCAGCTCCAGGGTGCCCAATGAAAAACTGTTTTTT. Its translation: CASSSRVPNEKLFF. This chain links TRBV5-6 with TRBJ1-4; tentative D call: TRBD1 (5 bases). The CDR3 is 14 amino acids. The ends were cut back, 3 bases at V and 5 bases at J, with 11 bases in the middle. Germline assignment: CDR1 SGHDT and CDR2 YYEEEE.

As for this clone: The junction departs from the called germline gene at one end, perhaps through a read error. The chain couples TRBV7-2 to TRBJ1-1, with TRBD1 matching over 11 bases. Germline CDR1 reads SGHTA; CDR2 reads FQGNSA. This CDR3 is 16 amino acids long. The CDR3 nucleotides are TGTGCCAGCAGGTTAGGACAGGGGGCGAGGAACACTGAAGCTTTCTTT. Encoded protein: CASRLGQGARNTEAFF.

The chain is built from TRBV30 and TRBJ1-1; D not resolved. V was trimmed by 5 bases and J by 8 bases, leaving 9 bases between them. CDR1 and CDR2 (germline): GTSNPN, SVGIG (reference sequence). This CDR3 region has 10 residues. The CDR3 nucleotides read TGTGCCTGGGGGCCCACCGAAGCTTTCTTT. This encodes CAWGPTEAFF.

J is TRBJ2-3 and V is TRBV3-1 (or the pseudogene TRBV3-2); TRBD2 matches 7 bases. From germline, CDR1 is LGHDT and CDR2 YNNKEL (reference sequence). The CDR3 is 12 residues long. V shed 6 bases, J shed 3 bases, and the junction held 0 bases outside the gene matches. The CDR3 spells CASRGGTDTQYF. CDR3 nucleotide sequence: TGTGCCAGCAGGGGGGGGACAGATACGCAGTATTTT.

V gene TRBV25-1 combines with J gene TRBJ1-4, with D possibly TRBD1 on 5 matching bases. The CDR3 has 14 amino acids. The germline V and J ends were trimmed by 5 bases and 7 bases, with 14 bases remaining between them. In germline, CDR1 is MGHDK, CDR2 SYGVNS. The CDR3 loop is CASSRSGGSEKLFF. The CDR3 DNA reads as TGTGCCAGCAGTCGCTCGGGGGGGTCTGAAAAACTGTTTTTT.

This chain links TRBV29-1 with TRBJ1-2, with D possibly being TRBD1 (5 bases). The V end was cut by 1 base, the J end by 2 bases, with 11 bases between. Per germline, CDR1 SQVTM and CDR2 ANQGSEA. The CDR3 is made up of 14 amino acids. The CDR3: CSVEGGEANYGYTF. In DNA, the CDR3 is TGCAGCGTTGAAGGGGGGGAGGCGAACTATGGCTACACCTTC.

This clone was detected a few times. V gene TRBV10-3 combines with J gene TRBJ2-5; the D gene is possibly TRBD1 (5 bases). This CDR3 contains 14 residues. Per germline, CDR1 ENHRY and CDR2 SYGVKD. V was pared by 8 bases and J by 1 base, with 14 bases between. The CDR3 is CAIGQGGLQETQYF. The CDR3 DNA reads as TGTGCCATCGGCCAGGGTGGCCTCCAAGAGACCCAGTACTTC.

CDR3 sequence: CASKEGGGNQPQHF. The CDR3 coding sequence is TGTGCCAGCAAGGAGGGGGGGGGCAATCAGCCCCAGCATTTT. The chain links TRBV6-5 to TRBJ1-5; tentative D call: TRBD1 (6 bases). The V gene's germline CDR1 is MNHEY and CDR2 SVGAGI. The V end lost 7 bases, the J end lost 2 bases, and 12 bases lay between the germline ends. CDR3 size: 14 residues.

CDR3 bases: TGTGCCAGCAGCGGCCTGACTAGCGGGGCTAGAGATACGCAGTATTTT. It specifies CASSGLTSGARDTQYF. The chain recombines TRBV9 with TRBJ2-3; 11 bases align to TRBD2. This CDR3 has 16 residues. Germline V gene lookup returns CDR1 SGDLS and CDR2 YYNGEE. The ends lost 3 bases at V and 5 bases at J; junction bases unmatched: 8.

The chain joins TRBV18 to TRBJ2-7, with a tentative D call TRBD1 (5 bases). The CDR3 has 14 amino acids. Trimming removed 3 bases from V and 3 bases from J, with 12 bases in between. The germline CDR1 and CDR2 sequences are KGHSH and LQKENI. CDR3 sequence reads: CASSPPDRHYEQYF. The CDR3 coding sequence is TGTGCCAGCTCACCCCCTGACAGACACTACGAGCAGTACTTC.

The chain couples TRBV7-8 to TRBJ1-2; TRBD1 is a possible D gene (5 bases). V lost 0 bases, J lost 6 bases, and 8 bases lay in between. Germline CDR1 and CDR2: SGHVS and FQNEAQ. The CDR3 runs to 13 residues. The CDR3 spells CASSLAGENGYTF. In DNA form, the CDR3 reads TGTGCCAGCAGCTTAGCAGGGGAAAATGGCTACACCTTC.

The V gene is TRBV28, the J gene TRBJ1-1; a weak D match, TRBD1 (6 bases). This CDR3 has 17 amino acids. The V end lost 6 bases, the J end lost 7 bases, and 27 bases lay between the germline ends. The germline CDR1 and CDR2 sequences are MDHEN and SYDVKM. CDR3 nucleotides: TGTGCCAGCAGCTTAGCCTCTTATCACCTCAGGGGAAGTGAAGCTTTCTTT. Protein sequence: CASSLASYHLRGSEAFF.

V and J are TRBV18 and TRBJ1-5, with 8 bases fitting TRBD1. Germline CDR1 is KGHSH and CDR2 is LQKENI. This CDR3 comprises 17 residues. The V gene end was trimmed by 6 bases and the J gene end by 0 bases; junction bases not matched to a gene: 10. The CDR3 DNA follows: TGTGCCAGCTCCCGGGGACAGGCGCAAGTTAGCAATCAGCCCCAGCATTTT. Translated: CASSRGQAQVSNQPQHF. The full variable domain, completed using reference TRBV18 and TRBJ1-5, is NAGVMQNPRHLVRRRGQEARLRCSPMKGHSHVYWYRQLPEEGLKFMVYLQKENIIDESGMPKERFSAEFPKEGPSILRIQQVVRGDSAAYFCASSRGQAQVSNQPQHFGDGTRLSIL.

The V call is TRBV6-2 or TRBV6-3, the J call TRBJ2-1, with D unclear. Germline V lookup: CDR1 MNHEY, CDR2 SVGEGT. Trimming removed 1 base at V and 4 bases at J, with 5 bases between. The length of the CDR3 is 13 residues. The CDR3 here is CASSYYSYNEQFF. The CDR3 bases are TGTGCCAGCAGTTACTACAGTTACAATGAGCAGTTCTTC.

The chain recombines TRBV7-8 with TRBJ2-7, with 7 bases fitting TRBD2. This CDR3 contains 16 residues. From germline, CDR1 is SGHVS and CDR2 FQNEAQ. The junction had 7 bases not matched to a gene; V was cut back by 2 bases and J by 0 bases. CDR3 sequence reads: CASSLRLQRGSYEQYF. For the CDR3, the DNA is TGTGCCAGCAGCTTACGCCTTCAGCGGGGCTCCTACGAGCAGTACTTC.

This chain uses TRBV2 with TRBJ2-7; D is possibly TRBD2 (5 bases). CDR3 size: 13 residues. With 3 bases removed from V and 6 bases from J, the gap between germline ends came to 12 bases. Germline V lookup: CDR1 SNHLY, CDR2 FYNNEI. The CDR3 DNA is TGTGCCAGCAGTGATTTCGGGGTTGGCGAGCAGTACTTC. Amino acid sequence: CASSDFGVGEQYF.

The chain uses TRBV30 and TRBJ1-2; D is unclear. The CDR3 consists of 12 residues. Trimming removed 2 bases from V and 2 bases from J, with 6 bases in between. From germline, CDR1 is GTSNPN and CDR2 SVGIG (reference sequence). CDR3 DNA: TGTGCCTGGAGTCCGGGGAACTATGGCTACACCTTC. This gives the protein CAWSPGNYGYTF. The full variable domain, its missing parts supplied by reference TRBV30 and TRBJ1-2, is SQTIHQWPATLVQPVGSPLSLECTVEGTSNPNLYWYRQAAGRGLQLLFYSVGIGQISSEVPQNLSASRPQDRQFILSSKKLLLSDSGFYLCAWSPGNYGYTFGSGTRLTVV.

This rearrangement joins TRBV30 to TRBJ1-5; D remains ambiguous. CDR3 length: 13 residues. Germline V gene lookup returns CDR1 GTSNPN and CDR2 SVGIG (reference sequence). V was clipped by 2 bases and J by 3 bases, with 8 bases between them. The CDR3 DNA reads as TGTGCCTGGAGTCAGGCGAACAATCAGCCCCAGCATTTT. It codes for CAWSQANNQPQHF. Combining the CDR3 with reference TRBV30 and TRBJ1-5 gives the whole variable domain SQTIHQWPATLVQPVGSPLSLECTVEGTSNPNLYWYRQAAGRGLQLLFYSVGIGQISSEVPQNLSASRPQDRQFILSSKKLLLSDSGFYLCAWSQANNQPQHFGDGTRLSIL.

The chain uses TRBV19 and TRBJ1-5; 8 bases match TRBD1. CDR1 and CDR2 from the germline V gene are LNHDA and SQIVND (reference sequence). With V trimmed by 4 bases and J by 0 bases, 2 bases remained unmatched. CDR3 length: 15 amino acids. DNA of the CDR3: TGTGCCAGTAGTAGGGACAGGAATAGCAATCAGCCCCAGCATTTT. Translation gives CASSRDRNSNQPQHF.

The rearrangement joins TRBV29-1 to TRBJ2-7, with D unresolved. The germline V and J ends were trimmed by 7 bases and 3 bases, with 16 bases remaining between them. Germline lookup yields CDR1 SQVTM and CDR2 ANQGSEA. The CDR3 loop spans 13 amino acids. CDR3: CSAPPPRCYEQYF. In DNA form, the CDR3 reads TGCAGCGCCCCCCCGCCTAGATGCTACGAGCAGTACTTC.

The chain combines TRBV18 with TRBJ1-1; 10 bases match TRBD1. V shed 4 bases, J shed 5 bases, and the junction held 7 bases outside the gene matches. The CDR3 extends over 15 amino acids. CDR1 and CDR2 from the germline V gene are KGHSH and LQKENI. The CDR3 protein is CASSQTGGIWTEAFF. CDR3 in DNA: TGTGCCAGCTCACAGACAGGGGGCATTTGGACTGAAGCTTTCTTT. The full variable domain, its missing parts supplied by reference TRBV18 and TRBJ1-1, is NAGVMQNPRHLVRRRGQEARLRCSPMKGHSHVYWYRQLPEEGLKFMVYLQKENIIDESGMPKERFSAEFPKEGPSILRIQQVVRGDSAAYFCASSQTGGIWTEAFFGQGTRLTVV.

The genes are TRBV6-4 and TRBJ1-1, with TRBD1 matching over 8 bases. V shed 6 bases and J 6 bases; nucleotides not matched to a gene: 6. The CDR3 sequence is 13 residues long. Germline lookup yields CDR1 MRHNA and CDR2 SNTAGT. The DNA for the CDR3 is TGTGCCAGCAGCCCAGACAGGGGCGCTGAAGCTTTCTTT. Translation: CASSPDRGAEAFF.